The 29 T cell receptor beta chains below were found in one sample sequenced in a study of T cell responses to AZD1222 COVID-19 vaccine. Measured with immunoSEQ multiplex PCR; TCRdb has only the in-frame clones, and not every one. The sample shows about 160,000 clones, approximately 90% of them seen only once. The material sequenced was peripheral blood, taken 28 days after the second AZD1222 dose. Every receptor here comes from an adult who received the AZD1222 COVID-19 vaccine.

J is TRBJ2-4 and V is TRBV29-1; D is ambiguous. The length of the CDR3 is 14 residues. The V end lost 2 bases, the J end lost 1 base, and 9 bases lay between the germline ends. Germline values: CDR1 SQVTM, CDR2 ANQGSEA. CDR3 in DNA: TGCAGCGTTGAAACGGGTTTTGCCAAAAACATTCAGTACTTC. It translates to CSVETGFAKNIQYF. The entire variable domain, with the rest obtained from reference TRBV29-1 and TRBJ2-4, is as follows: SAVISQKPSRDICQRGTSLTIQCQVDSQVTMMFWYRQQPGQSLTLIATANQGSEATYESGFVIDKFPISRPNLTFSTLTVSNMSPEDSSIYLCSVETGFAKNIQYFGAGTRLSVL.

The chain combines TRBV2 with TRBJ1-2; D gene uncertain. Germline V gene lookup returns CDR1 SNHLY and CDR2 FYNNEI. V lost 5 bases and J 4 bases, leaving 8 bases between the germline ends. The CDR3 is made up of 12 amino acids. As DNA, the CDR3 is TGTGCCAGCAGTCCAACGGCCTATGGCTACACCTTC. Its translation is CASSPTAYGYTF.

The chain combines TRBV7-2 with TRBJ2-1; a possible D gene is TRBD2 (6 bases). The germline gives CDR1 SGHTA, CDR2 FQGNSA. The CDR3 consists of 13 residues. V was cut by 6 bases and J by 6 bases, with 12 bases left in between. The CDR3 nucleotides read TGTGCCAGCAGACCGACTAGGTCCAATGAGCAGTTCTTC. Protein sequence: CASRPTRSNEQFF.

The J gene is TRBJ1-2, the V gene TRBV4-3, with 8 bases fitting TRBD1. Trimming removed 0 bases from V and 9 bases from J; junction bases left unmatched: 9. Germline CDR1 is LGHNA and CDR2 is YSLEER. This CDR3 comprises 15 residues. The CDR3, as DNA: TGCGCCAGCAGCCAAGACCCCTGGACAGGGAGTAGCTACACCTTC. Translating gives CASSQDPWTGSSYTF.

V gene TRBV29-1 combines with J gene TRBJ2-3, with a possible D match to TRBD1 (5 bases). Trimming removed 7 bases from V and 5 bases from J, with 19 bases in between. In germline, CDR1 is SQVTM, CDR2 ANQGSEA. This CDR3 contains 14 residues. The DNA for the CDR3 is TGCAGCGCTGTGACAACTTGGGGCCAAGATACGCAGTATTTT. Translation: CSAVTTWGQDTQYF.

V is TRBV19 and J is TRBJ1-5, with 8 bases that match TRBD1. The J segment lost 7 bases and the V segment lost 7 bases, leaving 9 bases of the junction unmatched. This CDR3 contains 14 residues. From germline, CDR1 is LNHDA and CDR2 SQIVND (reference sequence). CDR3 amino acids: CASNGQGGGQPQHF. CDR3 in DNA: TGTGCCAGTAATGGACAGGGAGGGGGCCAGCCCCAGCATTTT. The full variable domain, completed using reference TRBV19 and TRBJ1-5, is DGGITQSPKYLFRKEGQNVTLSCEQNLNHDAMYWYRQDPGQGLRLIYYSQIVNDFQKGDIAEGYSVSREKKESFPLTVTSAQKNPTAFYLCASNGQGGGQPQHFGDGTRLSIL.

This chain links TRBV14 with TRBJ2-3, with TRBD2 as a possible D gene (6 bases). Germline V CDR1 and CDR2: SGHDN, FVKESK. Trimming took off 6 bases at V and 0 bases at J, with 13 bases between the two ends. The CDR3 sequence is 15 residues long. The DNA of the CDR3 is TGTGCCAGCAGGCATGGCGGGGCTAGCACAGATACGCAGTATTTT. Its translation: CASRHGGASTDTQYF.

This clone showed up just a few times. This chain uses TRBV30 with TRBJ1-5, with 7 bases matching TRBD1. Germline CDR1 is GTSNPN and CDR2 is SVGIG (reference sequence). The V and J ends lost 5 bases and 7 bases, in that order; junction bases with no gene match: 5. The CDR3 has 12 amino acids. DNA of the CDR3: TGTGCCTGGGACAGGGAGGGCCAGCCCCAGCATTTT. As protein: CAWDREGQPQHF.

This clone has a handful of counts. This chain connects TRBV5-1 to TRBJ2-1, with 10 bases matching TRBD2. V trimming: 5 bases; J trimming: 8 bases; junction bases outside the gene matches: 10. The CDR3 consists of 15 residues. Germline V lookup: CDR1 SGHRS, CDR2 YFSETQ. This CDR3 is CASSTSSGSLYEQFF. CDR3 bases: TGCGCCAGCAGTACCTCTAGCGGGAGTTTGTATGAGCAGTTCTTC.

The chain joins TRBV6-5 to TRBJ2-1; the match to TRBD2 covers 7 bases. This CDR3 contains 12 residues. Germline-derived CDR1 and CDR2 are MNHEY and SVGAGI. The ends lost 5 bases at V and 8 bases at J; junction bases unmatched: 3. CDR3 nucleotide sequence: TGTGCCAGCAGTCCCCGGGGGGATGAGCAGTTCTTC. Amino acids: CASSPRGDEQFF.

In DNA, the CDR3 is TGTGCCAGCAGCTTAGACACTGAAGCTTTCTTT. Amino acids: CASSLDTEAFF. The V gene is TRBV11-3, the J gene TRBJ1-1; no clear D. The CDR3 length is 11 residues. Trimming stripped 0 bases from V and 4 bases from J, with 0 bases between. The germline V gene has CDR1 SGHNT and CDR2 YENEEA.

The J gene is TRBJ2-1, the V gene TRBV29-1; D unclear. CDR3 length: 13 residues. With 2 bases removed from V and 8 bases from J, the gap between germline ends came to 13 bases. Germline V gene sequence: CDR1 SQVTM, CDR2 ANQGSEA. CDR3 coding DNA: TGCAGCGTTGAACGTCAGGCGAACCATGAGCAGTTCTTC. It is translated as CSVERQANHEQFF.

Here the CDR3 reads CASSFGGGGSPLHF. The CDR3 nucleotides are TGTGCCAGCAGTTTTGGAGGGGGGGGTTCACCCCTCCACTTT. The chain recombines TRBV27 with TRBJ1-6, with TRBD1 as a possible D gene (6 bases). The CDR3 loop spans 14 amino acids. CDR1 and CDR2 from the germline V gene are MNHEY and SMNVEV (reference sequence). V was cut by 3 bases and J by 9 bases, with 12 bases left in between.

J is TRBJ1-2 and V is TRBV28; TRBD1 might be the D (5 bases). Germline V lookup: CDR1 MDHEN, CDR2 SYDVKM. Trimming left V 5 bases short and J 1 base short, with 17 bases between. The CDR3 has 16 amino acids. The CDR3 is CASSPPGRKYNYGYTF. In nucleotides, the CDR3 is TGTGCCAGCAGTCCCCCAGGGCGAAAGTATAACTATGGCTACACCTTC.

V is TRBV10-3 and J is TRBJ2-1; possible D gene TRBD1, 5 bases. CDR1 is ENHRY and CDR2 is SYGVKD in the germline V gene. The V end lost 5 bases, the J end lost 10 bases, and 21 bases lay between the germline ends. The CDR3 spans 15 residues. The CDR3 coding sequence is TGTGCCATCAGTCAGACAGAAAAGCTAAAGGTAGAGCAGTTCTTC. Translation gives CAISQTEKLKVEQFF.

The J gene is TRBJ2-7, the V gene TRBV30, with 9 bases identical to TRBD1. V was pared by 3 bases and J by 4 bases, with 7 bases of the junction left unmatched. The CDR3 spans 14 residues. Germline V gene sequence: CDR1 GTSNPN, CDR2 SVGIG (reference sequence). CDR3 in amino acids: CAWRDTGGGYEQYF. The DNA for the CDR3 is TGTGCCTGGAGAGACACAGGGGGCGGGTACGAGCAGTACTTC.

The CDR3 DNA reads TGTGCCAGCAGTCCCCAAGTAGGCGGTATGAACACTGAAGCTTTCTTT. This encodes CASSPQVGGMNTEAFF. This rearrangement joins TRBV27 to TRBJ1-1; D gene uncertain. V dropped 5 bases and J dropped 0 bases, with 16 bases sitting between them. CDR1 MNHEY and CDR2 SMNVEV come from the germline V gene (reference sequence). The CDR3 sequence is 16 residues long.

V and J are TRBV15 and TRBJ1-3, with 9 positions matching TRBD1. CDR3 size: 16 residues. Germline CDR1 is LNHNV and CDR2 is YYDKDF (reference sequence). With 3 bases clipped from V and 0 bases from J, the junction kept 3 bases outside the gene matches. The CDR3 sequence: CATSRDRGLSGNTIYF. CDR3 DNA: TGTGCCACCAGCAGGGACAGGGGACTCTCTGGAAACACCATATATTTT.

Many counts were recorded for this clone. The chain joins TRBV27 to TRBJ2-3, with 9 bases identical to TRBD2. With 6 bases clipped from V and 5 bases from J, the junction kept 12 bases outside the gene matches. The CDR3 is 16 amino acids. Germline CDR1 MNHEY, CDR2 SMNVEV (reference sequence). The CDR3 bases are TGTGCCAGCAGCTCTACGAGCGGGGGGCAGAGAGATACGCAGTATTTT. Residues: CASSSTSGGQRDTQYF.

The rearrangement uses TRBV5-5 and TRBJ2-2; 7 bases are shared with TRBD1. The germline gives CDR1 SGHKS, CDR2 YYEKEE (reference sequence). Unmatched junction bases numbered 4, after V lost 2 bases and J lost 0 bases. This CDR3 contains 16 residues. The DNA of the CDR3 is TGTGCCAGCAGCTTTGAAGGGGGCGCGAACACCGGGGAGCTGTTTTTT. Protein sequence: CASSFEGGANTGELFF.

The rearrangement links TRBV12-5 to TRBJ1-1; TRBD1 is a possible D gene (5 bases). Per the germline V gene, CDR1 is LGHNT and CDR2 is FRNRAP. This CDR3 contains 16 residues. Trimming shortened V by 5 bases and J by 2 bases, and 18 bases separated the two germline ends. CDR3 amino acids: CASGTVIQGTNTEAFF. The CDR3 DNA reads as TGTGCTAGTGGTACCGTGATTCAGGGTACTAACACTGAAGCTTTCTTT.

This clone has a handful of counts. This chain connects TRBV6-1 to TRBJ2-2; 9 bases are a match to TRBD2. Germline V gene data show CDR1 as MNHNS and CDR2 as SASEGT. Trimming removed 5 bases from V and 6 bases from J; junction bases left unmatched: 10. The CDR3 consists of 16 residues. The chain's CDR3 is CASSQVAGGSPGELFF. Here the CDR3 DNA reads TGTGCCAGCAGTCAAGTGGCGGGAGGGTCCCCCGGGGAGCTGTTTTTT.

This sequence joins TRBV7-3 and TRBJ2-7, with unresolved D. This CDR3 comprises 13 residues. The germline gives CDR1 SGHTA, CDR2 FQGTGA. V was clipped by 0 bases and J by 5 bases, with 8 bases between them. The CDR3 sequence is CASSLTTFNEQYF. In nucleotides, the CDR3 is TGTGCCAGCAGCTTAACCACCTTCAACGAGCAGTACTTC.

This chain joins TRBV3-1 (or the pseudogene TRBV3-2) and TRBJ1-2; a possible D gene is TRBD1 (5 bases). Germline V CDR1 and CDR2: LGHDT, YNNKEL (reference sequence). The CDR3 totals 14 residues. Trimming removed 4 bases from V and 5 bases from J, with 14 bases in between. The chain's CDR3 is CASSPPPGRYGYTF. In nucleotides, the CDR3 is TGTGCCAGCAGCCCTCCTCCGGGGCGATATGGCTACACCTTC.

In nucleotides, the CDR3 is TGTGCCAGCAGCCTTGGGGCCAGCTATGGCTACACCTTC. Protein product: CASSLGASYGYTF. This chain links TRBV7-8 with TRBJ1-2; D possibly corresponds to TRBD1 (5 bases). CDR1 is SGHVS, CDR2 FQNEAQ, per germline. V gave up 5 bases and J gave up 4 bases, with 11 bases separating them. The CDR3 is 13 residues long.

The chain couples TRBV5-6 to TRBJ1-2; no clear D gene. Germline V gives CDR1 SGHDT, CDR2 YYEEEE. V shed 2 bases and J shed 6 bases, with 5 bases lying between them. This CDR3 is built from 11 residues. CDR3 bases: TGTGCCAGCAGCTTTCGACATGGCTACACCTTC. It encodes CASSFRHGYTF.

The CDR3 nucleotides read TGCGCCAGCAGCCAAGAGGGACTAGCGAATGAGCAGTTCTTC. As protein: CASSQEGLANEQFF. This chain joins TRBV4-3 and TRBJ2-1, with 10 bases lining up with TRBD2. The CDR3 is 14 residues long. CDR1 and CDR2 (germline): LGHNA, YSLEER. With 0 bases clipped from V and 7 bases from J, the junction kept 0 bases outside the gene matches.

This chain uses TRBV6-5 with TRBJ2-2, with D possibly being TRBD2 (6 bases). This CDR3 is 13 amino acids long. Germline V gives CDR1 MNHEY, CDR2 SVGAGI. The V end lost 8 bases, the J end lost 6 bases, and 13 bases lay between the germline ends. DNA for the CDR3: TGTGCCAGCGGCCTCGCGGGACCCGGGGAGCTGTTTTTT. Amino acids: CASGLAGPGELFF.

For the CDR3, the DNA is TGTGCCAGCAGCTTGGATCTTAAGGACATCGTGGGGACTGAAGCTTTCTTT. It codes for CASSLDLKDIVGTEAFF. The chain uses TRBV5-4 and TRBJ1-1; tentatively, D is TRBD1 (5 bases). Germline V gives CDR1 SGHNT, CDR2 YYREEE (reference sequence). The CDR3 is 17 amino acids. The V gene lost 0 bases and the J gene lost 5 bases, with 20 bases spanning the gap.